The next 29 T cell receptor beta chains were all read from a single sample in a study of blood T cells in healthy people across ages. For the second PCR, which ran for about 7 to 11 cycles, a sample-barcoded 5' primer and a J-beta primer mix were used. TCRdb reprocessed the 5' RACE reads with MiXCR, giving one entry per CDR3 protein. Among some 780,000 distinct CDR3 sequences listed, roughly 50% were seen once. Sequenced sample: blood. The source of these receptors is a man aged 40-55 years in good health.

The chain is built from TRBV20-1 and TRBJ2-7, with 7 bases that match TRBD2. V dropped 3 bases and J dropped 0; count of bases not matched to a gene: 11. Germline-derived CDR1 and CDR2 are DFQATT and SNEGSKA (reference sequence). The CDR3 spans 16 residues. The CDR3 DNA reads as TGCAGTGCTAGCCAATTCGGGAGGCAAAGCTCCTACGAGCAGTACTTC. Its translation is CSASQFGRQSSYEQYF.

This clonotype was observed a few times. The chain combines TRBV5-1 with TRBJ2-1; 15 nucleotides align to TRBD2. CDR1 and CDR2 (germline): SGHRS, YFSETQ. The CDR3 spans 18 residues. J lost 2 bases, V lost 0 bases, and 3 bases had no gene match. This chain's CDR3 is CASSLGTSGGATYNEQFF. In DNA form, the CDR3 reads TGCGCCAGCAGCTTGGGGACTAGCGGGGGGGCCACCTACAATGAGCAGTTCTTC.

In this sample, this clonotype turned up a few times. The CDR3 DNA is TGCGCCAGCAGCTTGGACAGGGGGCTAGTGAACACTGAAGCTTTCTTT. It translates to CASSLDRGLVNTEAFF. The chain carries TRBV5-1 and TRBJ1-1; 9 nucleotides align to TRBD1. The CDR3 is made up of 16 amino acids. Germline V gene lookup returns CDR1 SGHRS and CDR2 YFSETQ. V dropped 0 bases and J dropped 0; count of bases not matched to a gene: 3.

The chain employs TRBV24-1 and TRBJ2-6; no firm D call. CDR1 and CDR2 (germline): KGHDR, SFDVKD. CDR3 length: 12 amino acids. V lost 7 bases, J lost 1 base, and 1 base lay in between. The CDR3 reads CATRSGANVLTF. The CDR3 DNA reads TGTGCCACCAGGTCTGGGGCCAACGTCCTGACTTTC.

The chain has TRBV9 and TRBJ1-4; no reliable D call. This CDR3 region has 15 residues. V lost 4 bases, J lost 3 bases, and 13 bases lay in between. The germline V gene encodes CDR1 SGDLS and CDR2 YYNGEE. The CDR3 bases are TGTGCCAGCAGCAAACCAGGTTCGGCTAATGAAAAACTGTTTTTT. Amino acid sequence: CASSKPGSANEKLFF.

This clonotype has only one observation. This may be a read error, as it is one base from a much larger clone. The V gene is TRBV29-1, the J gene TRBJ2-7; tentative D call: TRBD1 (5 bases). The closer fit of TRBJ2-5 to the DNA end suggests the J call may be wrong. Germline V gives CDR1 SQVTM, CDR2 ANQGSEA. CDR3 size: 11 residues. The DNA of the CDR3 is TGCAGCGGTGAAGATCAGGGGACCCAGTACTTC. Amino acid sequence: CSGEDQGTQYF.

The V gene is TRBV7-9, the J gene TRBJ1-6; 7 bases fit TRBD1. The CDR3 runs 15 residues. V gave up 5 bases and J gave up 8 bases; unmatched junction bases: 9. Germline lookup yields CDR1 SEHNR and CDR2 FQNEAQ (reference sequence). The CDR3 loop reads CASSETTGFDSPLHF. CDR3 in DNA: TGTGCCAGCAGCGAAACGACAGGGTTTGATTCACCCCTCCACTTT.

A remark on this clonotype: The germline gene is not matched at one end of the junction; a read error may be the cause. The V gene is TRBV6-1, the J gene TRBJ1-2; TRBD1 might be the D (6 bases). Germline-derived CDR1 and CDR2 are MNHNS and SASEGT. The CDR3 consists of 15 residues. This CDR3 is CASREAKDSFYGYTF. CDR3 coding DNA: TGTGCCAGCAGGGAAGCGAAGGACAGCTTCTATGGCTACACCTTC.

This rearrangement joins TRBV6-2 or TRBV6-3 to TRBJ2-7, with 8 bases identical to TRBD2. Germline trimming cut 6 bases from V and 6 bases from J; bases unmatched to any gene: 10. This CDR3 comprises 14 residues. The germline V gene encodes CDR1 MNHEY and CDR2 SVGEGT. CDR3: CASRILADLSEQYF. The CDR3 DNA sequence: TGTGCCAGCAGGATACTAGCGGACCTGTCCGAGCAGTACTTC.

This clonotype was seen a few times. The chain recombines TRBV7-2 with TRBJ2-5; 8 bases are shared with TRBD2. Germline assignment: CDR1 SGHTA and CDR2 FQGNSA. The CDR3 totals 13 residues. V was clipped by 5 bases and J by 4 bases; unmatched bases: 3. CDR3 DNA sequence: TGTGCCAGCAGCCGTAGCGGGACAGAGACCCAGTACTTC. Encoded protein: CASSRSGTETQYF.

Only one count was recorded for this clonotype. This CDR3 reads CASSLTTGIDTQYF. The CDR3 DNA reads as TGTGCCAGCAGCTTAACAACAGGGATAGATACGCAGTATTTT. The J gene is TRBJ2-3, the V gene TRBV11-2, with D possibly being TRBD1 (6 bases). The length of the CDR3 is 14 residues. V lost 2 bases and J lost 5, with 11 bases in between. Germline values: CDR1 SGHAT, CDR2 FQNNGV. Together with reference TRBV11-2 and TRBJ2-3, the CDR3 gives the full variable domain: EAGVAQSPRYKIIEKRQSVAFWCNPISGHATLYWYQQILGQGPKLLIQFQNNGVVDDSQLPKDRFSAERLKGVDSTLKIQPAKLEDSAVYLCASSLTTGIDTQYFGPGTRLTVL.

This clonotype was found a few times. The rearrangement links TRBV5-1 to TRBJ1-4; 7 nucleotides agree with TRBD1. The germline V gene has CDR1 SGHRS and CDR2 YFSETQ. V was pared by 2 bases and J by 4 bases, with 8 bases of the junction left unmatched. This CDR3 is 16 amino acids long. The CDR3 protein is CASSFGPGQYNEKLFF. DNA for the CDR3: TGCGCCAGCAGCTTTGGCCCGGGACAGTATAATGAAAAACTGTTTTTT.

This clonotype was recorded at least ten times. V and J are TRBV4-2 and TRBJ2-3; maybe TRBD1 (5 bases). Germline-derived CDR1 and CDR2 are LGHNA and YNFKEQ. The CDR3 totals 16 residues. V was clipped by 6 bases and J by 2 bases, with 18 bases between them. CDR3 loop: CASRSTALLHTDTQYF. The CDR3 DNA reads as TGTGCCAGCAGATCGACAGCACTACTACACACAGATACGCAGTATTTT.

The CDR3 DNA sequence: TGTGCCAGCAACCCGCCAGGGAACTCCTACGAGCAGTACTTC. It encodes CASNPPGNSYEQYF. V is TRBV7-9 and J is TRBJ2-7; TRBD1 is a possible D gene (5 bases). The length of the CDR3 is 14 residues. The V gene lost 7 bases and the J gene lost 0 bases, with 13 bases spanning the gap. Germline CDR1 and CDR2: SEHNR and FQNEAQ (reference sequence). The entire variable domain, with the rest obtained from reference TRBV7-9 and TRBJ2-7, is as follows: DTGVSQNPRHKITKRGQNVTFRCDPISEHNRLYWYRQTLGQGPEFLTYFQNEAQLEKSRLLSDRFSAERPKGSFSTLEIQRTEQGDSAMYLCASNPPGNSYEQYFGPGTRLTVT.

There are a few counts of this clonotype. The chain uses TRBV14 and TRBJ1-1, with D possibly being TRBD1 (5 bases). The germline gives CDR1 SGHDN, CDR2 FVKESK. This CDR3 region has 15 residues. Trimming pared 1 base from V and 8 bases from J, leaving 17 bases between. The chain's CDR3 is CASSQGDLLGLEAFF. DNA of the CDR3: TGTGCCAGCAGCCAAGGGGACCTCCTGGGGTTGGAAGCTTTCTTT.

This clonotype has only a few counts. The CDR3 DNA reads TGTGCCAGCAGTTTTGCGGCTAGCGGCTTCACCGGGGAGCTGTTTTTT. This gives the protein CASSFAASGFTGELFF. The gene calls are TRBV12-3 or TRBV12-4 and TRBJ2-2; 7 nucleotides line up with TRBD2. The ends lost 3 bases at V and 4 bases at J; junction bases unmatched: 8. CDR3 length: 16 amino acids.

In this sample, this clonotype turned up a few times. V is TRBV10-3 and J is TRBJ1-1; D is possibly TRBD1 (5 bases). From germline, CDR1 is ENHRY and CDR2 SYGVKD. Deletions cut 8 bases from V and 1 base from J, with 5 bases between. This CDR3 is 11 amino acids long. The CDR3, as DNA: TGTGCCATCGGGACGAACACTGAAGCTTTCTTT. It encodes CAIGTNTEAFF.

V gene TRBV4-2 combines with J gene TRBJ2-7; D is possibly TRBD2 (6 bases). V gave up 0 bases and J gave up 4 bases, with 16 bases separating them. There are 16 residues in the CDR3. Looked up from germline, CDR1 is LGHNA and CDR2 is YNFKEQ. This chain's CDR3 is CASSQDSGQGRYEQYF. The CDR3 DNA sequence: TGTGCCAGCAGCCAAGATAGCGGTCAGGGTAGATACGAGCAGTACTTC.

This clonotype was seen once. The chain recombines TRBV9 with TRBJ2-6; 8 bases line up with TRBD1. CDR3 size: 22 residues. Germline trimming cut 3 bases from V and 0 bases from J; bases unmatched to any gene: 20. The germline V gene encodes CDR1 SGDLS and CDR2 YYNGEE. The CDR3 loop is CASSASPRVRGRIPSGANVLTF. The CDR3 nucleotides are TGTGCCAGCAGCGCATCTCCGAGGGTCAGGGGGCGCATCCCCTCTGGGGCCAACGTCCTGACTTTC.

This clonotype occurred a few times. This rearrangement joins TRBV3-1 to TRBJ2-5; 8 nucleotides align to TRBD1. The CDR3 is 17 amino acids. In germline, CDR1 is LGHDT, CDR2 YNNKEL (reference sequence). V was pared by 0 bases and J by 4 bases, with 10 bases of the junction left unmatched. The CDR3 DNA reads TGTGCCAGCAGCCAAGATGGACAGGGCTTGCAAGGAGAGACCCAGTACTTC. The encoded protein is CASSQDGQGLQGETQYF.

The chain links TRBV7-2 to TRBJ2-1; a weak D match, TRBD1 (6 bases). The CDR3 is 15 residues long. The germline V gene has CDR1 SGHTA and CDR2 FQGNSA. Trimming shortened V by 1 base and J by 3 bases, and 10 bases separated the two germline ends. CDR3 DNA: TGTGCCAGCAGCTTAGATGGACAGAACTACAATGAGCAGTTCTTC. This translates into CASSLDGQNYNEQFF.

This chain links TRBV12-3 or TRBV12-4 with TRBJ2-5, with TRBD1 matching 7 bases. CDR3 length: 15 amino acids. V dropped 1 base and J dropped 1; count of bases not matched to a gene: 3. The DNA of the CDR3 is TGTGCCAGCAGTTTAGTCGGGACAGCCCAAGAGACCCAGTACTTC. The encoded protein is CASSLVGTAQETQYF.

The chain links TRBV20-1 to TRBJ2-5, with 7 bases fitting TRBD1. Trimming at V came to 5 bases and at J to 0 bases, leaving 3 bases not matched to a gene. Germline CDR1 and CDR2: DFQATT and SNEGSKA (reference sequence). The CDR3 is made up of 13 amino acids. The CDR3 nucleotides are TGCAGTGCTCGGGACAGAGACCAAGAGACCCAGTACTTC. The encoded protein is CSARDRDQETQYF.

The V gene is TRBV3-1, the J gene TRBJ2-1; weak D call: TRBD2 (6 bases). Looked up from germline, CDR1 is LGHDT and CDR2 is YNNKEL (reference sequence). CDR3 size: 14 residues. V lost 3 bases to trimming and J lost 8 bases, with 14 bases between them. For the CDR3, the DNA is TGTGCCAGCAGCCATGCGGGGCCTTACCATGAGCAGTTCTTC. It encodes CASSHAGPYHEQFF.

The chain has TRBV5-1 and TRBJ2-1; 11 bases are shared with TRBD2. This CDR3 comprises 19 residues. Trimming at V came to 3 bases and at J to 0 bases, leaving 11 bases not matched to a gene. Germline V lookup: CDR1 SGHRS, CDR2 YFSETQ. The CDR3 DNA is TGCGCCAGCAGCTCTACCCCGACTAGCGGGGCGAGCTCCTACAATGAGCAGTTCTTC. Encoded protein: CASSSTPTSGASSYNEQFF.

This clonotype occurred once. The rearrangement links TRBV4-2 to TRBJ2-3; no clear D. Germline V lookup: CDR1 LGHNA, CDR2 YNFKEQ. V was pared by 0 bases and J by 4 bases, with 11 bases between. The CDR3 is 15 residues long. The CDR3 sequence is CASSQELNSADTQYF. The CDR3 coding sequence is TGTGCCAGCAGCCAAGAGCTGAACAGCGCAGATACGCAGTATTTT.

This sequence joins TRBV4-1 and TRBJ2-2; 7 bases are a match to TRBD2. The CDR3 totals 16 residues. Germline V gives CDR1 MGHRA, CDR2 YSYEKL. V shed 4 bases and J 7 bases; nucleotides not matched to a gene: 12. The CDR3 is CASSPPTDWGGGELFF. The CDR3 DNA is TGCGCCAGCAGCCCACCAACCGACTGGGGGGGCGGGGAGCTGTTTTTT.

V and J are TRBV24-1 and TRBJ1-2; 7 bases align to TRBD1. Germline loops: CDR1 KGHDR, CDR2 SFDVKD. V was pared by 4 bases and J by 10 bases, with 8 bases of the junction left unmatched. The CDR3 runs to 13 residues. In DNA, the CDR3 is TGTGCCACCAGTGAGGGGGACAGAGCCTTCTACACCTTC. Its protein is CATSEGDRAFYTF.

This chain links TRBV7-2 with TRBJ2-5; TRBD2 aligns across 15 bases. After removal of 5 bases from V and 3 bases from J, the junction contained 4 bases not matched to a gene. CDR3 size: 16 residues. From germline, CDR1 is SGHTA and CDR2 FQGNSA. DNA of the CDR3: TGTGCCAGCAGCCTCCGGACTAGCGGGGGGGAAGAGACCCAGTACTTC. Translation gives CASSLRTSGGEETQYF.